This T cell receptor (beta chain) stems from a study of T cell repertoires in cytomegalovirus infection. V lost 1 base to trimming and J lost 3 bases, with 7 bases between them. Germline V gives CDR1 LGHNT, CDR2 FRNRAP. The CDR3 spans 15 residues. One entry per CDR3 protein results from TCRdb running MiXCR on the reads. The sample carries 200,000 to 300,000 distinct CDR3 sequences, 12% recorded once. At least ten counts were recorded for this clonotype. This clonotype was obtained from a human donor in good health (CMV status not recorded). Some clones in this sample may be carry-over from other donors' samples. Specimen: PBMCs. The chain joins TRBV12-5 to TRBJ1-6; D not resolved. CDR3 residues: CASGLAEVYNSPLHF. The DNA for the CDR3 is TGTGCTAGTGGTTTGGCGGAGGTCTATAATTCACCCCTCCACTTT.